This TCR beta chain was observed in a study of blood T cell repertoires in COVID-19 (dated by TCRdb to 2020 to 2022). Turning to the overall study: Samples covering the acute and convalescent phases of COVID-19 were provided by collaborators in the United States, Italy and Spain. A freely available public database, intended as a resource for researchers studying the immune response to SARS-CoV-2, is where the repertoires were released. A de-identified subject ID, COVID-19 status, age in years and sex were almost always included in the sample metadata. The dataset comprised deeply sampled blood TCRbeta repertoires from subjects exposed to, actively infected with, or recovered from COVID-19. Samples came from the ongoing ImmuneRACE study (first 160 participants) plus 1,254 subjects from 6 global collaborators. Where available, HLA class I and class II types were obtained from metadata supplied by the sample provider rather than from assay-based typing. The material from the prospective study consisted of cDNA or gDNA derived from T cells, B-cell-depleted T cells, or PBMCs. Broader findings and caveats from the paper: The quantity of clinical and demographic metadata differed by source and by participant and was supplied without curation.

The germline ends are 14 bases apart after V is trimmed by 2 bases and J by 7 bases. Counted from cysteine to phenylalanine, this CDR3 has 14 amino acids. The entry retains the CDR3 DNA only, 42 bases that are in frame from base 1. The germline V gene specifies KGHDR as CDR1 and SFDVKD as CDR2. Samples from volunteer blood donors who had recovered from COVID-19 were contributed by a second Seattle source. Each collaborating institution followed its own protocols to collect whole blood in K2EDTA tubes. Collaborator samples were shipped for TCRbeta analysis as frozen whole blood, isolated PBMCs, or DNA extracted from either sample type. TCRbeta CDR3 regions were amplified from genomic DNA by means of the immunoSEQ Assay, a bias-controlled multiplex PCR. The source study handled its data this way. The number of nucleated cells in each sample was estimated from the amplification of reference gene primers within the assay. To quantify the absolute abundance of each unique TCRbeta CDR3 rearrangement, sequence reads were collapsed and filtered. Productive Simpson clonality was computed per sample as the square root of Simpson's diversity index over productive rearrangements. What TCRdb holds here is the immuneACCESS table cut down to in-frame rearrangements. Part of the clones is not present; checked against another copy, under half of the missing clones reflect an unresolved V gene, and the others are unexplained. V and J calls plus clone size are reproduced from that table; the DNA served to infer D and trimming. The sample profile shows around 250,000 clones; approximately 86% of them were found once. The top ten clonotypes cover 1.5% to 2% of the sample.

Details on this clone: What antigen it recognizes has not been identified. The sample holds no much larger clone one base away, and base qualities are not on file.

The sample comprised peripheral blood. The TCR comes from a woman between 55 and 75 years old who had recovered from COVID-19. The sequence is built from TRBV24-1 and TRBJ2-7; TRBD1 is a weak D gene call, 6 bases matching. The sequence in DNA is TGTGCCACCAGTGATTCTGACAGGACCTGGGAGCAGTACTTC. Its translation reads: CATSDSDRTWEQYF.